The TCR beta chain described here comes from a study of T cells in Graves' hyperthyroidism and ophthalmopathy. Study-wide points: Most clonotypes expanded in thyroid above 0.001 were likewise present in blood.

Germline CDR1 and CDR2: SGHKS and YYEKEE (reference sequence). V was clipped by 3 bases and J by 0 bases; unmatched bases: 5. The CDR3 runs to 16 residues. A NOSPECS grade of at least 4, a Clinical Activity Score of at least 3 and duration under 3 months were recorded in ophthalmopathy patients. Amplification yielded TCR beta CDR3 regions, with RNA transcripts as the source. In the first-round RT-PCR of the TCR CDR3, the HTBI primer set was used. Via MiXCR, TCRdb re-called the multiplex PCR reads, giving one row per CDR3 protein. Counted here are hundreds of thousands of distinct CDR3 sequences, about 15% occurring once; the ten biggest clones make up under 15%. There are many counts of this clonotype. Its antigen is currently unknown.

This sequence was found in a man aged 18 to 30 with Graves' ophthalmopathy. Source material: blood. The chain carries TRBV5-5 and TRBJ1-2, with TRBD1 identical over 10 bases. The CDR3 DNA sequence: TGTGCCAGCAGCTCGTCCGGGACAGGGGCTAACTATGGCTACACCTTC. Translating it yields CASSSSGTGANYGYTF.